These 6 T cell receptor beta chains were all obtained from the same sample, sequenced in a study of T cells in Graves' hyperthyroidism and ophthalmopathy. Amplified TCR beta CDR3 regions derived from RNA transcripts. The TCR CDR3 first-round RT-PCR relied on the HTBI primer set. Each CDR3 protein is one row after TCRdb ran MiXCR on the multiplex PCR reads. The sample contains 610,000 or so distinct CDR3 sequences, roughly 46% of which appear only once. Sequenced input: peripheral blood or thyroid tissue (not recorded which). These receptors came from a woman aged 18-29 years with Graves' hyperthyroidism.

The chain links TRBV20-1 to TRBJ1-3; TRBD1 matches at 7 bases. CDR3 length: 13 amino acids. Germline V gives CDR1 DFQATT, CDR2 SNEGSKA (reference sequence). V trimming: 4 bases; J trimming: 8 bases; junction bases outside the gene matches: 8. The CDR3 loop is CSATDRVGYTIYF. The CDR3 DNA sequence: TGCAGTGCTACCGACAGGGTTGGCTACACCATATATTTT.

This clonotype appeared many times. The chain recombines TRBV6-5 with TRBJ2-7; TRBD1 matches 7 bases. The CDR3 spans 15 residues. Germline V gene sequence: CDR1 MNHEY, CDR2 SVGAGI. Losses at the gene ends were 0 bases for V and 7 bases for J; bases not matched to a gene: 9. For the CDR3, the DNA is TGTGCCAGCAGTTACTCGGGACAGTCTACGAGAGAGCAGTACTTC. This codes for CASSYSGQSTREQYF.

This clonotype was observed many times. CDR3 region: CASSQDGRPGNSPLHF. DNA of the CDR3: TGCGCCAGCAGCCAAGATGGGAGGCCAGGCAATTCACCCCTCCACTTT. V and J are TRBV4-3 and TRBJ1-6; D remains ambiguous. This CDR3 is 16 amino acids long. V lost 0 bases and J lost 7, with 13 bases in between. The V gene's germline CDR1 is LGHNA and CDR2 YSLEER.

Turning to this clonotype: One base away lies a much larger clone, so this may be a sequencing read error. The genes are TRBV19 and TRBJ1-3; D is undetermined. Germline V gene sequence: CDR1 LNHDA, CDR2 SQIVND (reference sequence). The V end lost 1 base, the J end lost 0 bases, and 10 bases lay between the germline ends. The length of the CDR3 is 16 residues. CDR3 sequence reads: CASSIAGYSSGNTIYF. The DNA for the CDR3 is TGTGCCAGTAGTATAGCCGGGTACAGCTCTGGAAACACCATATATTTT.

This clonotype was seen many times. The chain joins TRBV5-5 to TRBJ1-2; D call uncertain. V was clipped by 1 base and J by 7 bases, with 11 bases between them. CDR1 is SGHKS and CDR2 is YYEKEE in the germline V gene (reference sequence). The CDR3 has 13 residues. CDR3 sequence (DNA): TGTGCCAGCAGCTTGATCGACGGGATTGGCTACACCTTC. This codes for CASSLIDGIGYTF.

As concerns this clonotype: Just one base apart from a much larger clone, this may be a read error. The V gene is TRBV10-3, the J gene TRBJ2-2; a possible D gene is TRBD2 (5 bases). The CDR3 loop spans 14 amino acids. Germline V lookup: CDR1 ENHRY, CDR2 SYGVKD. The CDR3 region has the DNA TGTGCCAGCAGTTACGATGAGGGCACCGAGGAGCTGTTTTTT. Its protein product is CASSYDEGTEELFF.